This entry lists 21 T cell receptor beta chains sequenced from one sample in a study of T cell responses to AZD1222 COVID-19 vaccine (dated by TCRdb to the early 2020s). The protocol used for the library was the immunoSEQ multiplex PCR assay. What TCRdb holds here is the immuneACCESS table cut down to in-frame rearrangements. Part of the clones is not present; checked against another copy, under half of the missing clones reflect an unresolved V gene, and the others are unexplained. The sample includes roughly 100,000 clones, with around 87% observed a single time. Around 9.6% of the sample goes to the ten largest clones. The sample's time point label, decoded: about 28 days (+/-7) after the second vaccine dose. The sample in question was peripheral blood, obtained 28 days after the second AZD1222 dose. The source of these receptors is an adult who received the AZD1222 COVID-19 vaccine.

This chain links TRBV5-1 with TRBJ2-1, with 7 bases that match TRBD2. The CDR3 totals 17 residues. Germline CDR1 SGHRS, CDR2 YFSETQ. After removal of 4 bases from V and 0 bases from J, the junction contained 10 bases not matched to a gene. Here the CDR3 DNA reads TGCGCCAGCAGCGTAAGCCCCGGGGGGAGCTCCTACAATGAGCAGTTCTTC. Translated: CASSVSPGGSSYNEQFF.

The chain couples TRBV2 to TRBJ1-4; possible D gene TRBD1, 6 bases. This CDR3 is 14 amino acids long. V lost 6 bases and J 7 bases, leaving 15 bases between the germline ends. Germline V lookup: CDR1 SNHLY, CDR2 FYNNEI. The CDR3 loop is CASRGTFPTEKLFF. For the CDR3, the DNA is TGTGCCAGCAGGGGGACATTCCCCACTGAAAAACTGTTTTTT. Full variable domain (missing parts from reference TRBV2 and TRBJ1-4): EPEVTQTPSHQVTQMGQEVILRCVPISNHLYFYWYRQILGQKVEFLVSFYNNEISEKSEIFDDQFSVERPDGSNFTLKIRSTKLEDSAMYFCASRGTFPTEKLFFGSGTQLSVL.

The CDR3 region is CASSSGLAGIYNEQFF. The DNA of the CDR3 is TGTGCCAGCAGCTCTGGACTAGCGGGGATCTACAATGAGCAGTTCTTC. The genes are TRBV5-4 and TRBJ2-1, with TRBD2 identical over 12 bases. CDR3 size: 16 residues. Germline CDR1 reads SGHNT; CDR2 reads YYREEE (reference sequence). V lost 3 bases, J lost 3 bases, and 4 bases stayed unmatched.

The chain recombines TRBV10-3 with TRBJ2-3; D gene uncertain. Trimming removed 2 bases from V and 6 bases from J, with 6 bases in between. Germline V gene sequence: CDR1 ENHRY, CDR2 SYGVKD. CDR3 length equals 12 residues. CDR3 sequence (DNA): TGTGCCATCAGTGAGGTAGAGGATACGCAGTATTTT. It translates to CAISEVEDTQYF.

The chain links TRBV5-1 to TRBJ2-3; 10 bases match TRBD2. V trimming: 1 base; J trimming: 0 bases; junction bases outside the gene matches: 5. The CDR3 has 17 amino acids. Germline V gene sequence: CDR1 SGHRS, CDR2 YFSETQ. CDR3 residues: CASSLRQRGGSTDTQYF. The CDR3 bases are TGCGCCAGCAGCTTGCGCCAGCGGGGGGGCAGCACAGATACGCAGTATTTT.

V gene TRBV10-1 combines with J gene TRBJ1-1; D is unclear. The germline V gene encodes CDR1 WNHNN and CDR2 SYGVQD (reference sequence). V was clipped by 0 bases and J by 10 bases, with 12 bases between them. This CDR3 has 13 residues. In DNA, the CDR3 is TGCGCCAGCAGTGAGTCGACGGCCAGTGGAGCTTTCTTT. It encodes CASSESTASGAFF.

This clone was detected a few times. The rearrangement joins TRBV2 to TRBJ2-7, with D uncertain. The CDR3 has 13 residues. With 3 bases removed from V and 1 base from J, the gap between germline ends came to 7 bases. Germline-derived CDR1 and CDR2 are SNHLY and FYNNEI. CDR3 sequence: CASSEFGSYEQYF. CDR3 DNA sequence: TGTGCCAGCAGTGAGTTCGGTTCCTACGAGCAGTACTTC.

The genes are TRBV19 and TRBJ2-1; 7 bases align to TRBD1. CDR3 size: 12 residues. Germline V gives CDR1 LNHDA, CDR2 SQIVND (reference sequence). J lost 9 bases, V lost 6 bases, and 5 bases had no gene match. In DNA form, the CDR3 reads TGTGCCAGTAGCGTAGACAGGGCTGAGCAGTTCTTC. Its translation: CASSVDRAEQFF.

V usage is TRBV12-5 and J usage is TRBJ2-3; D is possibly TRBD2 (5 bases). Trimming cost V 1 base and J 2 bases, with 10 bases left between them. In germline, CDR1 is LGHNT, CDR2 FRNRAP. The CDR3 runs 15 residues. CDR3 sequence (DNA): TGTGCTAGTGGTTTGGGGGAGAGTCTCACAGATACGCAGTATTTT. Its protein is CASGLGESLTDTQYF.

The chain couples TRBV5-1 to TRBJ2-2; perhaps TRBD1 as D (6 bases). Germline CDR1 SGHRS, CDR2 YFSETQ. The length of the CDR3 is 17 residues. V was cut by 3 bases and J by 4 bases, with 19 bases left in between. The DNA of the CDR3 is TGCGCCAGCAGCTCCGGGCCGATGGGGGCGAGCACCGGGGAGCTGTTTTTT. Translated: CASSSGPMGASTGELFF. Filled out from reference TRBV5-1 and TRBJ2-2, the complete variable domain reads KAGVTQTPRYLIKTRGQQVTLSCSPISGHRSVSWYQQTPGQGLQFLFEYFSETQRNKGNFPGRFSGRQFSNSRSEMNVSTLELGDSALYLCASSSGPMGASTGELFFGEGSRLTVL.

The sample holds one count of this clone. The chain employs TRBV5-1 and TRBJ2-5; 10 bases map to TRBD2. V was clipped by 4 bases and J by 4 bases; unmatched bases: 7. The CDR3 has 15 amino acids. Germline assignment: CDR1 SGHRS and CDR2 YFSETQ. CDR3 sequence: CASSGAGGPSETQYF. The CDR3 DNA reads TGCGCCAGCAGCGGAGCGGGAGGGCCCTCAGAGACCCAGTACTTC.

V usage is TRBV6-2 or TRBV6-3 and J usage is TRBJ2-2; unclear D gene. The germline CDR1 and CDR2 sequences are MNHEY and SVGEGT. CDR3 size: 12 residues. V was shortened by 6 bases and J by 4 bases, with 6 bases between the two germline ends. The CDR3 sequence: CASSASTGELFF. The CDR3, as DNA: TGTGCCAGCAGCGCGAGCACCGGGGAGCTGTTTTTT.

The chain carries TRBV3-1 (or the pseudogene TRBV3-2) and TRBJ2-6; 7 bases fit TRBD1. The CDR3 runs to 20 residues. The germline V gene encodes CDR1 LGHDT and CDR2 YNNKEL (reference sequence). V shed 0 bases, J shed 2 bases, and the junction held 13 bases outside the gene matches. CDR3 in DNA: TGTGCCAGCAGCCAAGACAGTCGGACAGGTCAGGTGGCTGGGGCCAACGTCCTGACTTTC. Protein sequence: CASSQDSRTGQVAGANVLTF.

The rearrangement uses TRBV19 and TRBJ2-1; D gene unclear. The ends were cut back, 5 bases at V and 0 bases at J, with 11 bases in the middle. The CDR3 length is 15 residues. Germline V gene sequence: CDR1 LNHDA, CDR2 SQIVND (reference sequence). The CDR3 DNA is TGTGCCAGTAGTGTCGTCCACTACTCCTACAATGAGCAGTTCTTC. This encodes CASSVVHYSYNEQFF.

This chain connects TRBV28 to TRBJ2-4, with 9 bases aligning to TRBD2. V lost 6 bases to trimming and J lost 6 bases; unmatched junction nucleotides: 9. This CDR3 contains 15 residues. Germline V gene sequence: CDR1 MDHEN, CDR2 SYDVKM. The CDR3 loop reads CASSSSGGRGNIQYF. The CDR3 DNA reads TGTGCCAGCAGCAGTTCGGGCGGGAGGGGAAACATTCAGTACTTC.

The chain has TRBV28 and TRBJ1-3, with D maybe TRBD1 (6 bases). CDR3 size: 16 residues. The germline V and J ends were trimmed by 6 bases and 3 bases, with 18 bases remaining between them. Germline V gene sequence: CDR1 MDHEN, CDR2 SYDVKM. Here the CDR3 DNA reads TGTGCCAGCAGCTTGGGAACAGGGACTATTGGAAACACCATATATTTT. It encodes CASSLGTGTIGNTIYF.

V gene TRBV14 combines with J gene TRBJ1-1; no firm D call. In germline, CDR1 is SGHDN, CDR2 FVKESK. Trimming took 0 bases from V and 4 from J, leaving 6 bases between them. This CDR3 region has 13 residues. The CDR3 loop reads CASSQDRSTEAFF. In nucleotides, the CDR3 is TGTGCCAGCAGCCAAGATAGGTCCACTGAAGCTTTCTTT.

V gene TRBV2 combines with J gene TRBJ2-5, with 7 bases fitting TRBD1. CDR1 and CDR2 (germline): SNHLY, FYNNEI. The CDR3 has 13 amino acids. The J segment lost 2 bases and the V segment lost 5 bases, leaving 2 bases of the junction unmatched. The CDR3 is CASSRDSQETQYF. CDR3 nucleotide sequence: TGTGCCAGCAGTCGGGACAGTCAAGAGACCCAGTACTTC.

The chain employs TRBV5-1 and TRBJ1-5; 7 nucleotides match TRBD1. The CDR3 consists of 13 residues. CDR1 SGHRS and CDR2 YFSETQ come from the germline V gene. V trimming: 4 bases; J trimming: 5 bases; junction bases outside the gene matches: 3. The CDR3 region has the DNA TGCGCCAGCAGCGCAGGGGGTGATCAGCCCCAGCATTTT. Residues: CASSAGGDQPQHF.

The gene calls are TRBV7-2 and TRBJ2-1; 8 bases map to TRBD1. V trimming: 1 base; J trimming: 4 bases; junction bases outside the gene matches: 9. CDR1 and CDR2 from the germline V gene are SGHTA and FQGNSA. The CDR3 extends over 17 amino acids. CDR3: CASSLDRGRSGYNEQFF. The CDR3 bases are TGTGCCAGCAGCTTAGACAGGGGGAGGAGCGGGTACAATGAGCAGTTCTTC.

The V call is TRBV27, the J call TRBJ2-5; 8 bases map to TRBD1. The CDR3 spans 15 residues. In germline, CDR1 is MNHEY, CDR2 SMNVEV (reference sequence). The trim removed 5 bases at V and 2 bases at J, leaving 7 bases unmatched. CDR3 DNA: TGTGCCAGCAGTCCTGGGACAGGTTATCAAGAGACCCAGTACTTC. This translates into CASSPGTGYQETQYF.